A single sample gave rise to the 13 T cell receptor beta chains below, sequenced in a study of technical replicates of blood from a handful of donors. Profiling relied on immunoSEQ multiplex PCR, and the TCRdb table lists in-frame clones only, not all of them. The table lists 65,000 to 90,000 clones, 90% to 95% of them singletons. Sequencing was carried out using PBMCs. The receptors originated from a human donor in good health. Some clones in this sample may be carry-over from other donors' samples.

The chain is built from TRBV7-3 and TRBJ2-1; the match to TRBD2 covers 11 bases. The CDR3 covers 14 residues. V trimming: 5 bases; J trimming: 8 bases; junction bases outside the gene matches: 5. CDR1 and CDR2 (germline): SGHTA, FQGTGA. CDR3 amino acids: CASSDSGGVHEQFF. As DNA, the CDR3 is TGTGCCAGCAGCGATAGCGGGGGGGTCCATGAGCAGTTCTTC.

This rearrangement joins TRBV5-1 to TRBJ2-1, with 9 nucleotides matching TRBD2. Germline CDR1 and CDR2: SGHRS and YFSETQ. The CDR3 is 16 residues long. J was trimmed by 5 bases and V by 4 bases; bases with no gene match: 10. The CDR3 here is CASSAGLAPVDNEQFF. DNA for the CDR3: TGCGCCAGCAGCGCAGGACTAGCGCCAGTTGACAATGAGCAGTTCTTC.

V and J are TRBV6-1 and TRBJ1-6, with D unclear. CDR1 and CDR2 (germline): MNHNS, SASEGT. This CDR3 region has 14 residues. V dropped 1 base and J dropped 11 bases, with 12 bases sitting between them. The CDR3 is CASSEGAVGAPLHF. In DNA, the CDR3 is TGTGCCAGCAGTGAAGGGGCTGTCGGGGCACCCCTCCACTTT.

The CDR3 loop reads CASSSVTGGFEQYF. The CDR3 coding sequence is TGCGCCAGCAGCTCTGTGACAGGGGGCTTCGAGCAGTACTTC. The rearrangement uses TRBV4-1 and TRBJ2-7, with 10 bases lining up with TRBD1. Germline-derived CDR1 and CDR2 are MGHRA and YSYEKL. J was trimmed by 6 bases and V by 5 bases; bases with no gene match: 7. CDR3 length equals 14 residues.

The V and J genes are TRBV13 and TRBJ1-2; no clear D gene. Per the germline V gene, CDR1 is PRHDT and CDR2 is FYEKMQ (reference sequence). The V gene lost 5 bases and the J gene lost 4 bases, with 8 bases spanning the gap. The CDR3 is made up of 12 amino acids. The CDR3 sequence is CASSRIGYGYTF. The CDR3 DNA sequence: TGTGCCAGCAGCCGTATCGGCTATGGCTACACCTTC.

The rearrangement joins TRBV21-1 to TRBJ2-7; the D call in the table, TRBD2, was not verified against the DNA. TRBV21-1 corresponds to a pseudogene. The CDR3 totals 18 residues. As DNA, the CDR3 is TGTGCCAGCAGCAAAGCGCAAGGCGGGCGGAATTCTTCCTACGAGCAGTACTTC. Translating it yields CASSKAQGGRNSSYEQYF.

The chain carries TRBV4-3 and TRBJ1-2; D gene uncertain. Trimming pared 0 bases from V and 0 bases from J, leaving 8 bases between. Germline CDR1 reads LGHNA; CDR2 reads YSLEER. The CDR3 has 15 residues. The CDR3: CASSQDRTTNYGYTF. The CDR3 DNA sequence: TGCGCCAGCAGCCAAGATCGAACAACTAACTATGGCTACACCTTC.

The CDR3 loop reads CASSFSRAPDTQYF. Written as DNA, the CDR3 is TGCGCCAGCAGCTTTAGCAGGGCCCCAGATACGCAGTATTTT. The chain employs TRBV5-1 and TRBJ2-3; maybe TRBD1 (5 bases). The ends were cut back, 2 bases at V and 4 bases at J, with 11 bases in the middle. Germline loops: CDR1 SGHRS, CDR2 YFSETQ. The CDR3 length is 14 residues.

The chain joins TRBV11-3 to TRBJ2-1, with 8 bases lining up with TRBD2. Germline V gene data show CDR1 as SGHNT and CDR2 as YENEEA. V gave up 5 bases and J gave up 3 bases; unmatched junction bases: 9. There are 16 residues in the CDR3. CDR3 region: CASSPRGSGDYNEQFF. In DNA, the CDR3 is TGTGCCAGCAGCCCCCGGGGTAGCGGGGACTACAATGAGCAGTTCTTC.

The V gene is TRBV29-1, the J gene TRBJ2-5; D not resolved. From germline, CDR1 is SQVTM and CDR2 ANQGSEA. The CDR3 totals 11 residues. The germline V and J ends were trimmed by 3 bases and 2 bases, with 4 bases remaining between them. The CDR3 DNA sequence: TGCAGCGTTGACCCACAAGAGACCCAGTACTTC. Translated: CSVDPQETQYF. The full variable domain, with the rest looked up from reference TRBV29-1 and TRBJ2-5, is SAVISQKPSRDICQRGTSLTIQCQVDSQVTMMFWYRQQPGQSLTLIATANQGSEATYESGFVIDKFPISRPNLTFSTLTVSNMSPEDSSIYLCSVDPQETQYFGPGTRLLVL.

This chain joins TRBV6-5 and TRBJ2-7, with 7 bases that match TRBD1. The CDR3 runs to 13 residues. After removal of 8 bases from V and 4 bases from J, the junction contained 8 bases not matched to a gene. CDR1 is MNHEY and CDR2 is SVGAGI in the germline V gene. In DNA form, the CDR3 reads TGTGCCAGCGGGGGACAGAAAGGTTACGAGCAGTACTTC. This gives the protein CASGGQKGYEQYF.

The chain combines TRBV19 with TRBJ2-5, with TRBD1 identical over 8 bases. CDR3 size: 13 residues. In germline, CDR1 is LNHDA, CDR2 SQIVND (reference sequence). Trimming cost V 10 bases and J 4 bases; bases outside gene matches: 8. The CDR3 DNA reads TGTGCCACCCGCCAGGGGGCCAGAGAGACCCAGTACTTC. Translating it yields CATRQGARETQYF.

V usage is TRBV7-6 and J usage is TRBJ1-5; D not resolved. The V end was cut by 6 bases, the J end by 7 bases, with 13 bases between. Germline loops: CDR1 SGHVS, CDR2 FNYEAQ. The CDR3 covers 13 residues. The CDR3 is CASRKRGFQPQHF. In DNA, the CDR3 is TGTGCCAGCAGAAAACGAGGTTTCCAGCCCCAGCATTTT. The variable domain in full, with the rest retrieved from reference TRBV7-6 and TRBJ1-5, is GAGVSQSPRYKVTKRGQDVALRCDPISGHVSLYWYRQALGQGPEFLTYFNYEAQQDKSGLPNDRFSAERPEGSISTLTIQRTEQRDSAMYRCASRKRGFQPQHFGDGTRLSIL.